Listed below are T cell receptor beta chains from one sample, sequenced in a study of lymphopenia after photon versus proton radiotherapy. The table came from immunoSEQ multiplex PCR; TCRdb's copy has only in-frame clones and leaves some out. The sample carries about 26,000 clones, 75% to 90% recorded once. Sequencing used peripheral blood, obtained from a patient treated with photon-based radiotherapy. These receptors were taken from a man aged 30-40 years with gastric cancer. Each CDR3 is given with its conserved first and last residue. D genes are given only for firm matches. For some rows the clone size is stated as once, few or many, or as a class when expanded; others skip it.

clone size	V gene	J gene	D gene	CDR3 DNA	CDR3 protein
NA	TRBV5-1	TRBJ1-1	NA	TGCGCCAGCAAAGAGGACACTGAAGCTTTCTTT	CASKEDTEAFF
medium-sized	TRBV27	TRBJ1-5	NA	TGTGCCAGCCAGGAGGGATGGGGCAATCAGCCCCAGCATTTT	CASQEGWGNQPQHF
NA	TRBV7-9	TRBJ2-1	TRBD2	TGTGCCAGCAGCTGGACTAGCGGGAGTGACGAGCAGTTCTTC	CASSWTSGSDEQFF
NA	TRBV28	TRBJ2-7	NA	TGTGCCAGCAGTTCCTGGACAGTAGCCTACGAGCAGTACTTC	CASSSWTVAYEQYF
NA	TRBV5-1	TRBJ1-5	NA	TGCGCCAGCAGCTTGGGGGACATTGGGAATCAGCCCCAGCATTTT	CASSLGDIGNQPQHF
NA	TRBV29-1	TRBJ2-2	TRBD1	TGCAGCGTGGTGACAGGGCCCACCGGGGAGCTGTTTTTT	CSVVTGPTGELFF
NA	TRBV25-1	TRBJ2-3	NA	TGTGCCAGCAGTGAGACGGGACTGGCAGATACGCAGTATTTT	CASSETGLADTQYF
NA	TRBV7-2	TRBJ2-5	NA	TGTGCCAGCAGCAGACAAGAGACCCAGTACTTC	CASSRQETQYF
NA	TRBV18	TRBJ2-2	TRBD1	TGTGCCAGCTCACCGGGACAGGCGAACACCGGGGAGCTGTTTTTT	CASSPGQANTGELFF
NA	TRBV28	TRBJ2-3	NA	TGTGCCAGCAGTTTATTCCTCCCTGGGGGGACCAACACAGATACGCAGTATTTT	CASSLFLPGGTNTDTQYF
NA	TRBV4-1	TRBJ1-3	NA	TGCGCCAGCAGCCAAGTAATGGCGAGGGACTCTGGAAACACCATATATTTT	CASSQVMARDSGNTIYF
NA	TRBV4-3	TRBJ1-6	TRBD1	TGCGCCAGCAGCCAAGGAGGGGGACAGGGGGGATCACCCCTCCACTTT	CASSQGGGQGGSPLHF
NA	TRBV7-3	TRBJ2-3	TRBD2	TGTGCCAGCAGCTTAAATGTGGGACTAGGGGCAGATACGCAGTATTTT	CASSLNVGLGADTQYF
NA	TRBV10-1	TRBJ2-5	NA	TGCGCCAGCAGTGAATCTGGGGGGCAAGAGACCCAGTACTTC	CASSESGGQETQYF
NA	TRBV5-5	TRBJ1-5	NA	TGTGCCAGCAGCTTGGTAGGGCAGGCGCAAAAGCCCCAGCATTTT	CASSLVGQAQKPQHF
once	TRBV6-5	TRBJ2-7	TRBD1	TGTGCCAGCAGTTACTCACTGGGACAGGGGTACGAGCAGTACTTC	CASSYSLGQGYEQYF
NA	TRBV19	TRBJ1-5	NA	TGTGCCAGTAGTATATCGAGCAATCAGCCCCAGCATTTT	CASSISSNQPQHF
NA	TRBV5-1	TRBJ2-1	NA	TGCGCCAGCAGCAGACCCCAGGACCCCGATGAGCAGTTCTTC	CASSRPQDPDEQFF
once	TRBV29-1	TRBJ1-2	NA	TGCAGCGTTGGTTGGCGGAACTATGGCTACACCTTC	CSVGWRNYGYTF
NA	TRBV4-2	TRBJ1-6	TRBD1	TGTGCCAGCAGCCCGGACAGGGCTCGGTCACCCCTCCACTTT	CASSPDRARSPLHF
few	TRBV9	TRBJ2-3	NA	TGTGCCAGCAGTGCGAGTCCGGGACAAAATCTCCTCACAGATACGCAGTATTTT	CASSASPGQNLLTDTQYF
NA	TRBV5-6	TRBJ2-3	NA	TGTGCCAGCAGCGGGGGGGCAGGGGGCCCCACAGATACGCAGTATTTT	CASSGGAGGPTDTQYF
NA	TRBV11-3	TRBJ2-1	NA	TGTGCCAGCAGCTTCCGGGACACTTCTTTAGAGGAGTTCTTC	CASSFRDTSLEEFF
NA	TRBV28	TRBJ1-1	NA	TGTGCCAGCAGTTGGTCAGGGACGAACACTGAAGCTTTCTTT	CASSWSGTNTEAFF
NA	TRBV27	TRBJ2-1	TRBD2	TGTGCCAGCAACCCCATCGGGACTAGCGGGATAGGTAATGAGCAGTTCTTC	CASNPIGTSGIGNEQFF
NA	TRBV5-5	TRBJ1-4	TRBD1	TGTGCCAGCAGCTGGACCTGGGACAGGGGTGAAAAACTGTTTTTT	CASSWTWDRGEKLFF
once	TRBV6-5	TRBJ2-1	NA	TGTGCCAGCGGGAGAACCGGGAGCTCCTACAATGAGCAGTTCTTC	CASGRTGSSYNEQFF
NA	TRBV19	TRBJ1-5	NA	TGTGCCAGTAGTATAGCTTCGGCCGGAAATAATCAGCCCCAGCATTTT	CASSIASAGNNQPQHF
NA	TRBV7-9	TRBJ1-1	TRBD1	TGTGCCAGCAGCCTCGGGACAGGGGGCCAGCCTGAAGCTTTCTTT	CASSLGTGGQPEAFF
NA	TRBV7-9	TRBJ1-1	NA	TGTGCCAGCAGCCAAACCGGGACGGGGAACACTGAAGCTTTCTTT	CASSQTGTGNTEAFF